This T cell receptor beta chain was sequenced in a study of shared T cell receptors in the human thymus. Produced via immunoSEQ multiplex PCR; TCRdb's table is partial and in-frame only. Here the sample spans about 660,000 clones, over 75% being singletons. This CDR3 contains 17 residues. Trimming left V 1 base short and J 0 bases short, with 15 bases between. The germline gives CDR1 SGHNT, CDR2 YENEEA. This same sample was also part of a study on human thymus T cells. That source adds: Thymus tissue for the work was resected from patients undergoing corrective heart surgery. Apparent skewing of V and J gene usage characterized both thymic and blood repertoires.

The receptor's source is a boy in the first two years of life with a congenital heart defect. Sequences were obtained from thymocytes. The gene calls are TRBV11-3 and TRBJ2-5; D is ambiguous. The CDR3 sequence is CASSLVRPGPYQETQYF. CDR3 bases: TGTGCCAGCAGCTTAGTCCGCCCGGGTCCGTACCAAGAGACCCAGTACTTC.